Shown below are 16 T cell receptor beta chains from a single sample sequenced in a study of T cell repertoires in cytomegalovirus infection. No antigen has been assigned to these receptors. TCRdb fed the reads into MiXCR, producing one record per CDR3 protein. The sample consists of approximately 120,000 distinct CDR3 sequences, around 28% of them appearing once. The input for sequencing was CD8+ T cells from cultured PBMCs, taken from culture after CMV antigen stimulation. The receptor set was obtained from a human donor in good health (CMV status not recorded). Some clones in this sample may be carry-over from other donors' samples.

On this clonotype: Germline and junction disagree at one end, which may indicate a read error. This sequence joins TRBV7-9 and TRBJ2-1; 8 bases are a match to TRBD2. The length of the CDR3 is 14 residues. Per germline, CDR1 SEHNR and CDR2 FQNEAQ (reference sequence). The CDR3, as DNA: TGTGCCAGCAGCTTACCCGGGGGGGCCGGTGAGCAGATCTTC. Its protein product is CASSLPGGAGEQIF.

This clonotype was counted ten times or more. Written as DNA, the CDR3 is TGTGCCAGCAGCTTAGCCGGGACTAGGGAATTAGATACGCAGTATTTT. This gives the protein CASSLAGTRELDTQYF. This chain uses TRBV7-2 with TRBJ2-3, with 8 bases matching TRBD2. Germline V gene sequence: CDR1 SGHTA, CDR2 FQGNSA. V gave up 0 bases and J gave up 5 bases; unmatched junction bases: 7. CDR3 length equals 16 residues.

The gene calls are TRBV20-1 and TRBJ2-1, with 7 bases fitting TRBD1. This CDR3 has 12 amino acids. In germline, CDR1 is DFQATT, CDR2 SNEGSKA (reference sequence). Trimming took 7 bases from V and 2 from J; bases not matched to a gene: 2. Here the CDR3 DNA reads TGCAGTGGGGGACAGACCTACAATGAGCAGTTCTTC. Amino acid sequence: CSGGQTYNEQFF.

The chain has TRBV4-2 and TRBJ2-3; tentative D call: TRBD2 (5 bases). The germline V and J ends were trimmed by 4 bases and 5 bases, with 10 bases remaining between them. Germline loops: CDR1 LGHNA, CDR2 YNFKEQ. The CDR3 contains 13 residues. CDR3 DNA sequence: TGTGCCAGCAGCCTTCTCGGGGAAGATACGCAGTATTTT. Its translation is CASSLLGEDTQYF.

V usage is TRBV2 and J usage is TRBJ2-7; D not certain. Germline V lookup: CDR1 SNHLY, CDR2 FYNNEI. The CDR3 runs 10 residues. Trimming removed 6 bases from V and 5 bases from J, with 5 bases in between. The CDR3 DNA sequence: TGTGCCAGCAGGGTCCACGAGCAGTACTTC. Its protein is CASRVHEQYF.

This chain links TRBV5-6 with TRBJ1-6; a possible D gene is TRBD1 (5 bases). The CDR3 consists of 17 residues. Trimming took off 4 bases at V and 9 bases at J, with 23 bases between the two ends. Germline CDR1 SGHDT, CDR2 YYEEEE. This CDR3 is CASSLTGTSFGGSPLHF. The CDR3 coding sequence is TGTGCCAGCAGCCTGACCGGGACGTCATTTGGTGGTTCACCCCTCCACTTT.

This clonotype was observed a few times. The rearrangement joins TRBV6-5 to TRBJ2-1; unclear D gene. Germline assignment: CDR1 MNHEY and CDR2 SVGAGI. This CDR3 has 13 residues. Trimming took 6 bases from V and 8 from J, leaving 14 bases between them. The CDR3 DNA sequence: TGTGCCAGCAGCCCATCTCTTACCCATGAGCAGTTCTTC. Translating it yields CASSPSLTHEQFF.

The chain joins TRBV6-5 to TRBJ2-5, with D perhaps matching TRBD1 (6 bases). This CDR3 has 14 residues. The germline V gene encodes CDR1 MNHEY and CDR2 SVGAGI. Trimming shortened V by 5 bases and J by 2 bases, and 12 bases separated the two germline ends. The CDR3 spells CASSVQGSQETQYF. CDR3 coding DNA: TGTGCCAGCAGTGTACAGGGAAGTCAAGAGACCCAGTACTTC.

This clonotype occurred many times. V gene TRBV7-8 combines with J gene TRBJ1-1; possibly TRBD1 for D (5 bases). The CDR3 is 16 amino acids. Germline V gene sequence: CDR1 SGHVS, CDR2 FQNEAQ. Trimming cost V 5 bases and J 3 bases, with 19 bases left between them. CDR3 loop: CASSRPRRATDTEAFF. In DNA, the CDR3 is TGTGCCAGCAGCCGCCCTCGGAGAGCGACAGACACTGAAGCTTTCTTT.

This clonotype was observed a few times. The V gene is TRBV19, the J gene TRBJ2-7; no definite D call. CDR1 and CDR2 (germline): LNHDA, SQIVND (reference sequence). Trimming pared 3 bases from V and 1 base from J, leaving 4 bases between. The CDR3 sequence is 12 residues long. The CDR3 nucleotides read TGTGCCAGTAGTATGACGTCCTACGAGCAGTACTTC. It encodes CASSMTSYEQYF.

This chain joins TRBV5-6 and TRBJ2-5, with TRBD2 identical over 7 bases. Germline V lookup: CDR1 SGHDT, CDR2 YYEEEE. Trimming took 0 bases from V and 5 from J; bases not matched to a gene: 4. The CDR3 is made up of 14 amino acids. CDR3 DNA: TGTGCCAGCAGCTTGGGGGGGGGATTGGAGACCCAGTACTTC. The encoded protein is CASSLGGGLETQYF.

This chain joins TRBV6-5 and TRBJ1-1, with D possibly matching TRBD1 (5 bases). The germline V gene has CDR1 MNHEY and CDR2 SVGAGI. This CDR3 region has 16 residues. Trimming cost V 4 bases and J 0 bases, with 15 bases left between them. The CDR3 here is CASSSRITGLNTEAFF. As DNA, the CDR3 is TGTGCCAGCAGTTCTCGTATAACAGGACTGAACACTGAAGCTTTCTTT.

Only a few counts were recorded for this clonotype. The chain is built from TRBV7-6 and TRBJ2-6; no firm D call. The CDR3 consists of 17 residues. The V end lost 1 base, the J end lost 0 bases, and 10 bases lay between the germline ends. Germline V gene lookup returns CDR1 SGHVS and CDR2 FNYEAQ. This CDR3 is CASSLERSGSGANVLTF. In DNA form, the CDR3 reads TGTGCCAGCAGCTTAGAGAGGTCAGGCTCTGGGGCCAACGTCCTGACTTTC.

The rearrangement joins TRBV20-1 to TRBJ2-3, with a possible D match to TRBD1 (5 bases). The length of the CDR3 is 14 residues. Looked up from germline, CDR1 is DFQATT and CDR2 is SNEGSKA (reference sequence). Trimming shortened V by 6 bases and J by 2 bases, and 15 bases separated the two germline ends. CDR3 loop: CSAKEGGHTDTQYF. CDR3 nucleotide sequence: TGCAGTGCAAAAGAAGGCGGACACACAGATACGCAGTATTTT.

The rearrangement uses TRBV27 and TRBJ1-6, with 9 bases lining up with TRBD1. This CDR3 region has 17 residues. With V trimmed by 5 bases and J by 6 bases, 11 bases remained unmatched. Looked up from germline, CDR1 is MNHEY and CDR2 is SMNVEV (reference sequence). The CDR3, as DNA: TGTGCCAGCAGTATCAACTCCCCGGGACAGGGTAATTCACCCCTCCACTTT. Protein product: CASSINSPGQGNSPLHF.

The genes are TRBV5-4 and TRBJ1-1; weak D call: TRBD1 (6 bases). Germline V gene lookup returns CDR1 SGHNT and CDR2 YYREEE (reference sequence). Deletions cut 0 bases from V and 6 bases from J, with 9 bases between. The CDR3 has 13 residues. CDR3 in amino acids: CASSLGGGAEAFF. DNA of the CDR3: TGTGCCAGCAGCTTGGGAGGGGGAGCTGAAGCTTTCTTT.